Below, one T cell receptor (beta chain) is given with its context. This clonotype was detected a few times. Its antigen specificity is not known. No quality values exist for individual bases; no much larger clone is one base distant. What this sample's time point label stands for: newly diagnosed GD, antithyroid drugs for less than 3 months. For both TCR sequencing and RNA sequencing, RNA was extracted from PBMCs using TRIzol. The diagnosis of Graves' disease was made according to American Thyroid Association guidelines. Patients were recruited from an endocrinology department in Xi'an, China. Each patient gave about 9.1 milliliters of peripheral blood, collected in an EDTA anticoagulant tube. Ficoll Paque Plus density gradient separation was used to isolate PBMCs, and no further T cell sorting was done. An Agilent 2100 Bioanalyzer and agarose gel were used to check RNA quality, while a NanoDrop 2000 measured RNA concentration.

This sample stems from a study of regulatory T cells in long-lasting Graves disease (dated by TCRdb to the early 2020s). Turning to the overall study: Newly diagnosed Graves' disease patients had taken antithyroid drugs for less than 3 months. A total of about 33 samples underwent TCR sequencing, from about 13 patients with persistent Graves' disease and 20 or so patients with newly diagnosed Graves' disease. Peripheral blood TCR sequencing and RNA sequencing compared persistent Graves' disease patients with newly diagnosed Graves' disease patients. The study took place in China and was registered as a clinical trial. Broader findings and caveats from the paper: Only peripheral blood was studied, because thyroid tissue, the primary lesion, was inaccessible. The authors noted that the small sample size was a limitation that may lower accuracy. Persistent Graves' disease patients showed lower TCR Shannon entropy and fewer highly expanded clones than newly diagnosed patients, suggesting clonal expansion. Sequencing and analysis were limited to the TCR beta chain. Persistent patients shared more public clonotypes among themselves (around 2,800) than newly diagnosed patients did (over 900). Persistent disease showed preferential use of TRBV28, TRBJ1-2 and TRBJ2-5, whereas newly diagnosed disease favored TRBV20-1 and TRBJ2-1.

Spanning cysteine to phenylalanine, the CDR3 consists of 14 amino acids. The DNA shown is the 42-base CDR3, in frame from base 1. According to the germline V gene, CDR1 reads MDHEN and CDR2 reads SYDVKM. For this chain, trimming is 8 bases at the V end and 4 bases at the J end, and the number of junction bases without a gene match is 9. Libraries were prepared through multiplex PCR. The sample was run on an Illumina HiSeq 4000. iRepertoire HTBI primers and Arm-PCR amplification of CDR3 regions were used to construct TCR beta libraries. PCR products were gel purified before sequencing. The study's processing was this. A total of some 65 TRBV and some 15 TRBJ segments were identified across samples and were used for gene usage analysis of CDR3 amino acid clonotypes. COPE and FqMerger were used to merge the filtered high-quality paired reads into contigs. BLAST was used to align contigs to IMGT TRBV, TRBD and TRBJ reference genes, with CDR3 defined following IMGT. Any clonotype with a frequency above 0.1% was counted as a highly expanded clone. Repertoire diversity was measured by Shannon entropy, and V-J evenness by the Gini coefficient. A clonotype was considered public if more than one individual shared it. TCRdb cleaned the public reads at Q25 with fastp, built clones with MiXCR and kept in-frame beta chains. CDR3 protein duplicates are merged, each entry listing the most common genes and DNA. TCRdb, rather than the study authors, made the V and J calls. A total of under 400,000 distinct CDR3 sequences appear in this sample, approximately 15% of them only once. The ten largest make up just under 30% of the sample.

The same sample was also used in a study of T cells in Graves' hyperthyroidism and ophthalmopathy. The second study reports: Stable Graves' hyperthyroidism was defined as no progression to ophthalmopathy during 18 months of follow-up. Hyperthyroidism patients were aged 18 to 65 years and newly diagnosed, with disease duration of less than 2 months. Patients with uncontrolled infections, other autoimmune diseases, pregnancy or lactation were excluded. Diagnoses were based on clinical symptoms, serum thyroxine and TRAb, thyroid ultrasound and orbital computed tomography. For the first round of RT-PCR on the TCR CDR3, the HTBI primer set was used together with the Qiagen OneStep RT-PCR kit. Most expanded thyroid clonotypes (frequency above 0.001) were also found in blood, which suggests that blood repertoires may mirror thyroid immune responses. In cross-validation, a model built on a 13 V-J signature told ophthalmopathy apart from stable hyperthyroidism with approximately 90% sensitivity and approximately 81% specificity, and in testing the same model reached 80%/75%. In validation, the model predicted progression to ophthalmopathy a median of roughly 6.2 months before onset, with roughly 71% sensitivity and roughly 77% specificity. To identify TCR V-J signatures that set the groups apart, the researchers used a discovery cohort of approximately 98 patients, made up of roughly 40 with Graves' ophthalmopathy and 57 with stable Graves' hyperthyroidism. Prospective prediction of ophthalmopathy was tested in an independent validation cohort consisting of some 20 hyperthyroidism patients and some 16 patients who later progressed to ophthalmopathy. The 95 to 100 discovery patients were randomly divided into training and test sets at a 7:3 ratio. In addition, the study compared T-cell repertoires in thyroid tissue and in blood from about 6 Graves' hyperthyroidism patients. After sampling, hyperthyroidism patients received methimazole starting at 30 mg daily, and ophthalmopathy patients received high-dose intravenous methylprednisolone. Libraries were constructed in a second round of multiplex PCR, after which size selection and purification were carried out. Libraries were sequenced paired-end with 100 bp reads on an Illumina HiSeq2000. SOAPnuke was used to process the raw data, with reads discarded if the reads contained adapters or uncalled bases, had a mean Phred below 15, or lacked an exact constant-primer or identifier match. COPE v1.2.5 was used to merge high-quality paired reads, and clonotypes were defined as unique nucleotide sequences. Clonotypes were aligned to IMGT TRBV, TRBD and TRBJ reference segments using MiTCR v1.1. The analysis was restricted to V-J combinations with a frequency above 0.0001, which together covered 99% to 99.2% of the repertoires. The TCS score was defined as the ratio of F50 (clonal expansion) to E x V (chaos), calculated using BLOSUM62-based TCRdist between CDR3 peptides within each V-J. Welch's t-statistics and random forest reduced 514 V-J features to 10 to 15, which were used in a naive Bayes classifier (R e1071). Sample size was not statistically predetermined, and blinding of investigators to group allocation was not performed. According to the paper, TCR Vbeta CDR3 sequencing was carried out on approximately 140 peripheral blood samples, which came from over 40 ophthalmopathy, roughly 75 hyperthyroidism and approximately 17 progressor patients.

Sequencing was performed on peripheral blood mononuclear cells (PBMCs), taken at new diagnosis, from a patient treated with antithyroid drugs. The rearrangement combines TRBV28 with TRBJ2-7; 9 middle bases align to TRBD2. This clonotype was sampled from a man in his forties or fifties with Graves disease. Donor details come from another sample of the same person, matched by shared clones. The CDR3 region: CASRGAGGSYEQYF. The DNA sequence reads TGTGCCAGCCGGGGAGCGGGGGGATCGTACGAGCAGTACTTC.